The source of this TCR beta chain is a study of beta chain features in type 1 diabetes. Study-wide results and caveats: Type 1 diabetes patients had moderately but significantly shorter TCRB CDR3s in all four CD4+ subsets. Whether TCRB rearrangement is influenced by HLA type was left unresolved in this analysis.

CD4+ naive, central memory, regulatory and stem cell-like memory subsets were isolated by sorting on CD45RO/CCR7/CD25/CD127/CD95/CD27. The sample holds a few counts of this clone. Its antigen remains unidentified. V shed 3 bases and J 5 bases; nucleotides not matched to a gene: 7. This CDR3 is built from 16 residues. CDR1 is MDHEN, CDR2 SYDVKM, per germline. Sequencing targeted expressed TCRB transcripts, as all isolated RNA had been reverse transcribed. Assay: immunoSEQ multiplex PCR; the TCRdb copy retains only in-frame clones and omits some. This sample yields more than 300,000 clones, of which roughly 12% are seen a single time; 0.0095% to 0.013% belongs to the top ten.

The receptor was isolated from a woman aged 18-35 years with type 1 diabetes. The rearrangement joins TRBV28 to TRBJ2-5, with 12 bases that match TRBD1. What was sequenced was naive CD4+ T cells from blood. The CDR3 region is CASSLGDRGLYETQYF. CDR3 in DNA: TGTGCCAGCAGTTTGGGGGACAGGGGGCTTTATGAGACCCAGTACTTC.